The 14 T cell receptor beta chains below come from one sample, sequenced in a study of cytotoxic CD8 clonotypes in ibrutinib-treated CLL. Assay used: immunoSEQ multiplex PCR; TCRdb lists only in-frame clones, some missing. Among about 160,000 clones listed, roughly 80% were seen once. Sequences were derived from PBMCs, sampled after 12 months of ibrutinib treatment. The source is a human donor with chronic lymphocytic leukemia.

V gene TRBV28 combines with J gene TRBJ1-2; 12 bases map to TRBD1. The CDR3 is 15 amino acids. Losses at the gene ends were 4 bases for V and 7 bases for J; bases not matched to a gene: 7. The germline V gene has CDR1 MDHEN and CDR2 SYDVKM. CDR3 residues: CASSSGGTGGFGYTF. CDR3 DNA sequence: TGTGCCAGCAGTTCAGGGGGGACAGGGGGCTTTGGCTACACCTTC.

The V call is TRBV18, the J call TRBJ1-5, with a tentative D call TRBD1 (5 bases). Germline values: CDR1 KGHSH, CDR2 LQKENI. The V gene lost 3 bases and the J gene lost 0 bases, with 9 bases spanning the gap. CDR3 length: 15 residues. In nucleotides, the CDR3 is TGTGCCAGCTCACCCACAGGCGTTAGCAATCAGCCCCAGCATTTT. It specifies CASSPTGVSNQPQHF.

The chain links TRBV18 to TRBJ2-5; D gene uncertain. This CDR3 contains 14 residues. Germline CDR1 is KGHSH and CDR2 is LQKENI. The germline V and J ends were trimmed by 2 bases and 0 bases, with 7 bases remaining between them. The CDR3 DNA reads TGTGCCAGCTCACCAAGTGACAACCAAGAGACCCAGTACTTC. Translating gives CASSPSDNQETQYF.

The chain employs TRBV27 and TRBJ1-2; D might be TRBD1 (5 bases). This CDR3 has 14 amino acids. Trimming removed 3 bases from V and 6 bases from J, with 14 bases in between. Germline lookup yields CDR1 MNHEY and CDR2 SMNVEV (reference sequence). The CDR3 sequence is CASSFGREINGYTF. The CDR3 DNA follows: TGTGCCAGCAGTTTCGGCAGGGAGATTAATGGCTACACCTTC.

This sequence joins TRBV4-2 and TRBJ1-2; TRBD1 matches 10 bases. Trimming removed 0 bases from V and 4 bases from J; junction bases left unmatched: 11. This CDR3 spans 18 amino acids. Germline CDR1 LGHNA, CDR2 YNFKEQ. CDR3 sequence: CASSQDQRTGGNSYGYTF. The CDR3, as DNA: TGTGCCAGCAGCCAAGATCAGAGGACAGGGGGTAATAGCTATGGCTACACCTTC.

This clone was seen more than once but under ten times. The chain recombines TRBV5-6 with TRBJ1-2, with a tentative D call TRBD1 (5 bases). Germline lookup yields CDR1 SGHDT and CDR2 YYEEEE. V was cut by 6 bases and J by 0 bases, with 15 bases left in between. This CDR3 contains 15 residues. CDR3 DNA: TGTGCCAGCACCGGACCGGGACCCACTAACTATGGCTACACCTTC. Its translation is CASTGPGPTNYGYTF.

J is TRBJ2-5 and V is TRBV15, with 8 bases identical to TRBD2. With V trimmed by 0 bases and J by 5 bases, 8 bases remained unmatched. This CDR3 is built from 16 residues. Germline V gives CDR1 LNHNV, CDR2 YYDKDF (reference sequence). The CDR3 DNA reads TGTGCCACCAGCAGAGAATATACGGGGGGGTTGGAGACCCAGTACTTC. Translation: CATSREYTGGLETQYF.

The chain uses TRBV5-4 and TRBJ2-1; 9 bases are a match to TRBD2. This CDR3 comprises 15 residues. Germline loops: CDR1 SGHNT, CDR2 YYREEE (reference sequence). The junction had 3 bases not matched to a gene; V was cut back by 0 bases and J by 5 bases. CDR3 in amino acids: CASSLGAGGNNEQFF. CDR3 coding DNA: TGTGCCAGCAGCTTGGGAGCGGGGGGAAACAATGAGCAGTTCTTC. The full variable domain, rest sourced from reference TRBV5-4 and TRBJ2-1, is ETGVTQSPTHLIKTRGQQVTLRCSSQSGHNTVSWYQQALGQGPQFIFQYYREEENGRGNFPPRFSGLQFPNYSSELNVNALELDDSALYLCASSLGAGGNNEQFFGPGTRLTVL.

This clone appeared a single time. The chain couples TRBV9 to TRBJ2-1; TRBD2 matches at 9 bases. The CDR3 runs to 16 residues. Germline values: CDR1 SGDLS, CDR2 YYNGEE. V was clipped by 4 bases and J by 7 bases; unmatched bases: 12. The CDR3 nucleotides are TGTGCCAGCAGCTCCCGGGAACCGACTAGCGGAAATGAGCAGTTCTTC. Protein sequence: CASSSREPTSGNEQFF.

J is TRBJ2-5 and V is TRBV10-1, with TRBD2 identical over 9 bases. The germline V gene has CDR1 WNHNN and CDR2 SYGVQD (reference sequence). V shed 7 bases and J 5 bases; nucleotides not matched to a gene: 14. The CDR3 has 16 residues. Here the CDR3 DNA reads TGCGCCAGCAACCTCTCTAAGTGGAGCGGGAGGGAGACCCAGTACTTC. Protein product: CASNLSKWSGRETQYF.

In its sample, this clone was seen once. The chain has TRBV6-9 and TRBJ2-7; 8 bases are shared with TRBD1. The J segment lost 5 bases and the V segment lost 6 bases, leaving 6 bases of the junction unmatched. The germline gives CDR1 MNHGY, CDR2 SVAAGI. The CDR3 is made up of 13 amino acids. CDR3 in amino acids: CASRETGENEQYF. The CDR3, as DNA: TGTGCCAGCAGGGAGACAGGGGAAAACGAGCAGTACTTC.

The rearrangement joins TRBV28 to TRBJ2-3; 7 bases are a match to TRBD2. After removal of 3 bases from V and 2 bases from J, the junction contained 5 bases not matched to a gene. The CDR3 is 15 amino acids. Germline CDR1 is MDHEN and CDR2 is SYDVKM. CDR3 residues: CASSLGSGPTDTQYF. CDR3 DNA: TGTGCCAGCAGTTTGGGTAGCGGGCCCACAGATACGCAGTATTTT.

V and J are TRBV28 and TRBJ2-5; TRBD2 matches 9 bases. TRBJ2-7 matches the DNA end more closely, so the J call is doubtful. The length of the CDR3 is 16 residues. Germline V gene data show CDR1 as MDHEN and CDR2 as SYDVKM. CDR3 protein: CASSLIPLAGVYEQYF. The DNA of the CDR3 is TGTGCCAGCAGTTTAATCCCCTTAGCGGGAGTCTACGAGCAGTACTTC.

The chain employs TRBV5-1 and TRBJ1-4; the match to TRBD1 covers 7 bases. J was trimmed by 4 bases and V by 3 bases; bases with no gene match: 6. The CDR3 sequence is 15 residues long. Germline-derived CDR1 and CDR2 are SGHRS and YFSETQ. The CDR3 nucleotides are TGCGCCAGCAGCTCCAGACAGGGCCATAATGAAAAACTGTTTTTT. Translated, it gives CASSSRQGHNEKLFF.